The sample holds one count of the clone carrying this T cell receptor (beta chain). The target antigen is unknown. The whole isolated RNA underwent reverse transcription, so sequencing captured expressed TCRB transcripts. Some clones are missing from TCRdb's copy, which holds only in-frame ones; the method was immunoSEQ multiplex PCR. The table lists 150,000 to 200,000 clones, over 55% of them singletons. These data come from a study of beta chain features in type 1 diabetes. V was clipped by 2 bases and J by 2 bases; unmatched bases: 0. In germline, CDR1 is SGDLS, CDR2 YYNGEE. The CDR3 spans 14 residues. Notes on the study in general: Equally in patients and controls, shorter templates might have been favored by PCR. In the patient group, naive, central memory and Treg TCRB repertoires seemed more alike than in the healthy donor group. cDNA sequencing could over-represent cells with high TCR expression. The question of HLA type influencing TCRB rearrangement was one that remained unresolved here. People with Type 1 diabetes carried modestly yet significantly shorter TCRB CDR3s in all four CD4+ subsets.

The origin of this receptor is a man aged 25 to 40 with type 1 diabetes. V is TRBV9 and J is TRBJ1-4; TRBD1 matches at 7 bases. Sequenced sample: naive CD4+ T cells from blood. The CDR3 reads CASSVTGTNEKLFF. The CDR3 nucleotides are TGTGCCAGCAGCGTGACAGGGACTAATGAAAAACTGTTTTTT.